The source of this T cell receptor beta chain is a study of blood T cell repertoires in COVID-19. The wider study: The samples span acute and convalescent COVID-19 from the United States, Italy and Spain. T cells, B-cell-depleted T cells, or PBMCs supplied cDNA or gDNA.

This CDR3 has 14 residues. The junction had 4 bases not matched to a gene; V was cut back by 2 bases and J by 3 bases. The germline V gene has CDR1 KGHSH and CDR2 LQKENI. The authors' processing: Nucleated cell number was recorded as an estimate derived from reference gene primer amplification. Sequenced by immunoSEQ multiplex PCR; TCRdb stores in-frame clones only, minus some. That table furnishes V, J and clone size, whereas the DNA furnished D and trimming. This sample has a few hundred thousand clones, with roughly 82% found just once. This chain links TRBV18 with TRBJ2-7; 7 bases agree with TRBD2. The sample comprised peripheral blood. The TCR was taken from a woman aged 45-65 years with acute or convalescent COVID-19. The CDR3 DNA reads TGTGCCAGCTCACCAACTAGCGACTTCTACGAGCAGTACTTC. Its protein is CASSPTSDFYEQYF.